Listed below are T cell receptor beta chains from one sample, sequenced in a study of shared clonotypes between healthy human individuals. Here immunoSEQ multiplex PCR was the method, and the copy in TCRdb shows in-frame clones only, minus some. In the table there are around 690,000 clones, about 92% of which are singletons. The sample consisted of memory CD8+ T cells from PBMCs. The receptor set was obtained from a young man in good health. Some clones in this sample may be carry-over from other donors' samples. Each CDR3 is given with its conserved first and last residue. The order of the fields is CDR3 length, V gene, J gene, D gene, clone size, CDR3 protein, CDR3 DNA. The D gene is left open where the match is weak. Size values are once, few and many counts, or a class for expanded clones, and some rows have none.

15	TRBV6-1	TRBJ1-2	TRBD1	NA	CASSETRTGAYGYTF	TGTGCCAGCAGTGAAACGCGGACAGGGGCCTATGGCTACACCTTC
15	TRBV7-2	TRBJ2-4	NA	NA	CASSFVASAKNIQYF	TGTGCCAGCAGCTTTGTAGCCTCGGCCAAAAACATTCAGTACTTC
14	TRBV9	TRBJ1-1	NA	NA	CASTVGARDTEAFF	TGTGCCAGCACCGTTGGGGCGAGGGACACTGAAGCTTTCTTT
12	TRBV28	TRBJ1-1	TRBD1	NA	CASWTGGPEAFF	TGTGCCAGCTGGACAGGGGGCCCTGAAGCTTTCTTT
16	TRBV23-1	TRBJ1-4	NA	NA	CASSQGSVGPNEKLFF	TGCGCCAGCAGTCAAGGGTCTGTTGGACCTAATGAAAAACTGTTTTTT
15	TRBV27	TRBJ1-1	NA	NA	CASSSHRVEGTEAFF	TGTGCCAGCAGTTCCCACAGGGTTGAGGGTACTGAAGCTTTCTTT
15	TRBV10-3	TRBJ2-7	NA	NA	CAISESRQGRYEQYF	TGTGCCATCAGTGAGTCGCGTCAGGGGAGGTACGAGCAGTACTTC
14	TRBV18	TRBJ2-3	NA	NA	CASSPRESTDTQYF	TGTGCCAGCTCACCAAGGGAGAGCACAGATACGCAGTATTTT
15	TRBV11-1	TRBJ2-3	TRBD1	NA	CASSYSDRGTDTQYF	TGTGCCAGCAGCTACTCGGACAGGGGCACAGATACGCAGTATTTT
11	TRBV6-5	TRBJ2-7	NA	NA	CASSTRGEQYF	TGTGCCAGCAGTACCCGGGGTGAGCAGTACTTC
16	TRBV10-3	TRBJ2-2	TRBD2	NA	CAISDGLAGHTGELFF	TGTGCCATCAGTGATGGGCTAGCGGGACACACCGGGGAGCTGTTTTTT
14	TRBV27	TRBJ2-7	TRBD2	NA	CASSWGTSGYEQYF	TGTGCCAGCAGTTGGGGGACTAGCGGATACGAGCAGTACTTC
15	TRBV7-9	TRBJ2-7	NA	NA	CASSLNPGFSYEQYF	TGTGCCAGCAGCCTAAACCCAGGGTTCTCCTACGAGCAGTACTTC
17	TRBV27	TRBJ2-3	TRBD2	NA	CASSPSSVREGRDTQYF	TGTGCCAGCAGCCCATCTAGCGTGCGGGAGGGCCGAGATACGCAGTATTTT
15	TRBV14	TRBJ2-1	TRBD2	NA	CASSQGLAGYNEQFF	TGTGCCAGCAGCCAAGGGCTAGCGGGCTACAATGAGCAGTTCTTC
14	TRBV5-1	TRBJ2-7	TRBD1	once	CASSFDRANYEQYF	TGCGCCAGCAGCTTCGACAGGGCCAACTACGAGCAGTACTTC
14	TRBV6-1	TRBJ2-7	NA	NA	CASRPGILKREQYF	TGTGCCAGCAGACCCGGGATCTTAAAGCGGGAGCAGTACTTC
14	TRBV5-6	TRBJ1-2	NA	NA	CASSLGPGDYGYTF	TGTGCCAGCAGCTTGGGTCCAGGGGACTATGGCTACACCTTC
14	TRBV10-1	TRBJ1-4	NA	NA	CASSYWGAGEKLFF	TGCGCCAGCAGTTACTGGGGGGCAGGGGAAAAACTGTTTTTT
19	TRBV7-9	TRBJ2-5	NA	NA	CASSSPKVRGRAAQETQYF	TGTGCCAGCAGTTCTCCCAAAGTCCGAGGAAGAGCAGCTCAAGAGACCCAGTACTTC
14	TRBV7-3	TRBJ1-2	TRBD1	NA	CASSLMGQADGYTF	TGTGCCAGCAGCTTAATGGGACAGGCCGATGGCTACACCTTC
16	TRBV9	TRBJ2-7	NA	once	CASSVDADGVRYEQYF	TGTGCCAGCAGCGTAGACGCAGACGGGGTGAGATACGAGCAGTACTTC
13	TRBV4-3	TRBJ2-7	NA	NA	CASSQDLRYEQYF	TGCGCCAGCAGCCAAGACCTGCGCTACGAGCAGTACTTC
16	TRBV7-3	TRBJ2-2	TRBD1	NA	CASSFIGTGGTGELFF	TGTGCCAGCAGCTTCATAGGGACAGGGGGCACCGGGGAGCTGTTTTTT
16	TRBV19	TRBJ1-3	NA	NA	CASRDFLRGTGNTIYF	TGTGCCAGTAGGGACTTCCTAAGGGGAACTGGAAACACCATATATTTT
18	TRBV7-6	TRBJ2-1	NA	NA	CASSLATGRESSYNEQFF	TGTGCCAGCAGCTTAGCGACCGGACGAGAGAGCTCCTACAATGAGCAGTTCTTC
13	TRBV25-1	TRBJ2-1	NA	NA	CASSFSSYSEQFF	TGTGCCAGCAGTTTTAGCTCCTACAGTGAGCAGTTCTTC
14	TRBV6-6	TRBJ2-7	NA	NA	CASSYSLAGYEQYF	TGTGCCAGCAGTTACTCGCTAGCAGGCTACGAGCAGTACTTC
13	TRBV5-1	TRBJ2-7	TRBD1	NA	CASTGQAAYEQYF	TGCGCCAGCACCGGACAGGCCGCCTACGAGCAGTACTTC
15	TRBV28	TRBJ2-3	TRBD2	NA	CASSYRGRAADTQYF	TGTGCCAGCAGTTACCGCGGGAGGGCCGCAGATACGCAGTATTTT
16	TRBV7-9	TRBJ2-1	TRBD1	NA	CASSGAGTGGIDEQFF	TGTGCCAGCAGCGGGGCCGGGACAGGGGGTATCGATGAGCAGTTCTTC
16	TRBV15	TRBJ1-2	NA	NA	CATSRDLAGGASGYTF	TGTGCCACCAGCAGAGATCTCGCGGGGGGCGCGAGTGGCTACACCTTC
18	TRBV28	TRBJ2-3	TRBD2	NA	CASSPPIVWRGDSGTQYF	TGTGCCAGCAGTCCCCCAATCGTATGGCGGGGGGACTCTGGTACGCAGTATTTT
16	TRBV11-2	TRBJ2-3	TRBD2	NA	CASSPTVAGGPGTQYF	TGTGCCAGCAGCCCAACCGTAGCGGGAGGGCCGGGTACGCAGTATTTT
16	TRBV19	TRBJ1-5	NA	NA	CASSIGPSGSNQPQHF	TGTGCCAGTAGTATCGGCCCCTCCGGGAGCAATCAGCCCCAGCATTTT
13	TRBV29-1	TRBJ1-2	NA	NA	CSSRAGEYGGYTF	TGCAGCTCCCGAGCTGGAGAATATGGTGGCTACACCTTC
15	TRBV27	TRBJ2-1	NA	once	CASSLTPGSYNEQFF	TGTGCCAGCAGTTTAACCCCGGGGTCCTACAATGAGCAGTTCTTC
14	TRBV7-9	TRBJ2-7	NA	once	CASSPADPSYEQYF	TGTGCCAGCAGCCCGGCGGATCCCTCCTACGAGCAGTACTTC
14	TRBV27	TRBJ2-7	TRBD1	NA	CASSLTGVVDEQYF	TGTGCCAGCAGCCTGACAGGGGTGGTTGACGAGCAGTACTTC
16	TRBV21-1	TRBJ2-1	NA	NA	CASSKGTVIFRCEQFF	TGTGCCAGCAGCAAAGGGACAGTAATTTTTCGTTGTGAGCAGTTCTTC
15	TRBV15	TRBJ1-1	NA	NA	CATRESPYMNTEAFF	TGTGCCACCAGGGAGTCCCCCTACATGAACACTGAAGCTTTCTTT
15	TRBV6-5	TRBJ1-1	NA	once	CASTQGWELNTEAFF	TGTGCCAGCACCCAGGGCTGGGAATTGAACACTGAAGCTTTCTTT
14	TRBV13	TRBJ2-7	TRBD1	NA	CASSPGQGGYEQYF	TGTGCCAGCAGCCCGGGACAGGGGGGTTACGAGCAGTACTTC
15	TRBV27	TRBJ1-1	TRBD1	NA	CASSERRGGKTEAFF	TGTGCCAGCAGTGAACGAAGAGGGGGCAAAACTGAAGCTTTCTTT
16	TRBV7-9	TRBJ2-7	TRBD2	NA	CASSQSTSGRAYEQYF	TGTGCCAGCAGCCAATCGACTAGCGGGAGAGCCTACGAGCAGTACTTC